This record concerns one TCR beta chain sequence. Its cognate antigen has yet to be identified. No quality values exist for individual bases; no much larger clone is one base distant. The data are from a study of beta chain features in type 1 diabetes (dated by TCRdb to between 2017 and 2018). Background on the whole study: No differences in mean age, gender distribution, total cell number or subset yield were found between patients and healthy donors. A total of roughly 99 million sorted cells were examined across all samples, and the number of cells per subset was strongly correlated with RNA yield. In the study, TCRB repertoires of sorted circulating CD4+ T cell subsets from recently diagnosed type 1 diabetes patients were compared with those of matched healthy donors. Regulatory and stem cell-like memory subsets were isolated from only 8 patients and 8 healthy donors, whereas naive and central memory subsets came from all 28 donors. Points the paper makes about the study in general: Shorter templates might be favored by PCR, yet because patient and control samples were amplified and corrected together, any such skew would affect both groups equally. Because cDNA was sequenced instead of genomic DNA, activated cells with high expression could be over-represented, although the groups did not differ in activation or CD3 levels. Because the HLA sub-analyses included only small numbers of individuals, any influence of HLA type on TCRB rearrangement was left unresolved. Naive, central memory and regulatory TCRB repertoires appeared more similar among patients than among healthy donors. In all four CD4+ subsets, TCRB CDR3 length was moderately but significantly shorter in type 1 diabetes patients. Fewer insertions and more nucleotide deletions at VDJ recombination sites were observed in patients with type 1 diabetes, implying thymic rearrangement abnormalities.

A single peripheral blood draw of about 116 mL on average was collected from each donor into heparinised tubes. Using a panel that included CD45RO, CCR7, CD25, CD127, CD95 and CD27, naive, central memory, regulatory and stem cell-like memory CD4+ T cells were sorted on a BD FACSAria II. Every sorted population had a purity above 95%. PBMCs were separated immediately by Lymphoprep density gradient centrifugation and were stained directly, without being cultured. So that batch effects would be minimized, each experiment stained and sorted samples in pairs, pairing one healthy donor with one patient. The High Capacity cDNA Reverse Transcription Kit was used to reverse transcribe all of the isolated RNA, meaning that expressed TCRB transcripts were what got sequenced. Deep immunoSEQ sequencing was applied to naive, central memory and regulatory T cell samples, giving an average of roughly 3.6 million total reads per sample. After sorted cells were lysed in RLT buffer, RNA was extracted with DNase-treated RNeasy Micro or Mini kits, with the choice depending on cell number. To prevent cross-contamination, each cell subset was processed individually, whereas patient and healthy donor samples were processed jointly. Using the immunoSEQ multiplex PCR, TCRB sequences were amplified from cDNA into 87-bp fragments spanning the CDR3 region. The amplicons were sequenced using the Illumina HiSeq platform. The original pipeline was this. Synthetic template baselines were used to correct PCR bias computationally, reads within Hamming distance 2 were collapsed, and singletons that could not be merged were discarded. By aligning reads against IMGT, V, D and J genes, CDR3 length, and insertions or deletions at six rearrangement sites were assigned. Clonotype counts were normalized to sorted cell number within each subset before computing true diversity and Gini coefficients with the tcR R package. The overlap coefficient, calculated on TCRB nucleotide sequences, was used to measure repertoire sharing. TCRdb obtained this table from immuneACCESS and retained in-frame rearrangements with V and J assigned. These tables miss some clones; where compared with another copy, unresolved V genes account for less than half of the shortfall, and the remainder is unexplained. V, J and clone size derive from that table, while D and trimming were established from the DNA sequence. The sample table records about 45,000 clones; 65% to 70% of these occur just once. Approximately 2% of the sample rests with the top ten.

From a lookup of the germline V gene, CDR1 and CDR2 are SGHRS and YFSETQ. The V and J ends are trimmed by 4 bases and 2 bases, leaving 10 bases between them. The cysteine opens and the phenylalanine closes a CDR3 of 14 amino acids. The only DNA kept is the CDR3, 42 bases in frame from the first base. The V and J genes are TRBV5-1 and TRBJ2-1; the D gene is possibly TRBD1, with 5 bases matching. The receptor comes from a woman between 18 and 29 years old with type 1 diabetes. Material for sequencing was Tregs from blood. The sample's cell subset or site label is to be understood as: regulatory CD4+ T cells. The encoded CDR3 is CASSPLGAYNEQFF. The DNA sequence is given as TGCGCCAGCAGCCCTTTAGGGGCCTACAATGAGCAGTTCTTC.